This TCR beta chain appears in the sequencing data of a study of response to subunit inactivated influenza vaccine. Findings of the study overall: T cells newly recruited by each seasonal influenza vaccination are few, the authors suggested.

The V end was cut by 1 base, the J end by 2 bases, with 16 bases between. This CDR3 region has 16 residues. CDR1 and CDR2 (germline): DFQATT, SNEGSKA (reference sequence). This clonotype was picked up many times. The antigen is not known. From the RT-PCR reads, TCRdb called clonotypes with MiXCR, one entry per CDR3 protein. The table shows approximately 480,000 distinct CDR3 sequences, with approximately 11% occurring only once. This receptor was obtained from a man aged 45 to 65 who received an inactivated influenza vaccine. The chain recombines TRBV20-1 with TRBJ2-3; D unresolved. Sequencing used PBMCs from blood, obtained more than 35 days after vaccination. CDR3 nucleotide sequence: TGCAGTGCTAGAGTGGTACTACCAACCCTCACAGATACGCAGTATTTT. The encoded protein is CSARVVLPTLTDTQYF.